Included here is one T cell receptor (beta chain) sequence, with context. Amplification used 60 Vbeta primers and 13 Jbeta primers. Profiled with immunoSEQ multiplex PCR; TCRdb holds only in-frame clones, not every one. Of about 150,000 clones in the sample, over 65% were seen once. The data derive from a study of cytomegalovirus exposure and HLA in healthy donors. The V gene end was trimmed by 8 bases and the J gene end by 2 bases; junction bases not matched to a gene: 5. Per the germline V gene, CDR1 is MNHNS and CDR2 is SASEGT. This CDR3 region has 14 residues. The clonotype originates from a woman aged 40 to 50 in good health and CMV-seronegative. The chain couples TRBV6-1 to TRBJ2-5; 10 nucleotides align to TRBD1. Sample: PBMCs. CDR3 sequence reads: CASRRQGAQETQYF. The CDR3 nucleotides are TGTGCCAGCCGACGACAGGGGGCACAAGAGACCCAGTACTTC.